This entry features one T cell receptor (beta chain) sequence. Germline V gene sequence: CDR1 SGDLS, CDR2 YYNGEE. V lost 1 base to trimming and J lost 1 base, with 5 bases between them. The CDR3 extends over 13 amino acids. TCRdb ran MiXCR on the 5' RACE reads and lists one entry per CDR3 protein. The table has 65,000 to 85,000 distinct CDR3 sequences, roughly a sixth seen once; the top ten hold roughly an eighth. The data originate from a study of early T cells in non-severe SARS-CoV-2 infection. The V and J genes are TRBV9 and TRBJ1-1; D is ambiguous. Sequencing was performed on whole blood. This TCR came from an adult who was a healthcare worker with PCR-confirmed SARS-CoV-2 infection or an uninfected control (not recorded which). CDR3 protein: CASSVRGNTEAFF. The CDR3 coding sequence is TGTGCCAGCAGCGTAAGAGGGAACACTGAAGCTTTCTTT.